The 26 T cell receptor beta chains in this list originate from one sample, sequenced in a study of neurological immune-mediated disorders. TCRdb used MiXCR to reprocess the 5' RACE reads, holding one entry per CDR3 protein. The sample yields roughly 75,000 distinct CDR3 sequences, 2.5% to 3% seen once. Sequences were obtained from PBMCs. The receptors here all came from a woman aged 25 to 45 with multiple sclerosis.

This clonotype has at least ten counts. The V and J genes are TRBV5-6 and TRBJ2-7; 8 bases match TRBD1. The CDR3 contains 12 residues. V lost 5 bases to trimming and J lost 2 bases; unmatched junction nucleotides: 0. Germline CDR1 is SGHDT and CDR2 is YYEEEE. The CDR3 here is CASRGQAYEQYF. The CDR3 DNA reads as TGTGCCAGCAGGGGACAGGCCTACGAGCAGTACTTC.

This clonotype was observed at least ten times. The rearrangement joins TRBV7-2 to TRBJ2-7, with D tentatively TRBD1 (6 bases). Germline CDR1 SGHTA, CDR2 FQGNSA. V shed 5 bases and J shed 9 bases, with 17 bases lying between them. The CDR3 runs to 13 residues. The CDR3 is CASSLRQVQGQYF. CDR3 bases: TGTGCCAGCAGCCTGAGACAGGTTCAAGGGCAGTACTTC.

This clonotype was detected many times. CDR3 in amino acids: CSARQGLAGGSETQYF. For the CDR3, the DNA is TGCAGTGCTAGACAAGGACTAGCGGGAGGGTCCGAGACCCAGTACTTC. The genes are TRBV20-1 and TRBJ2-5, with 15 bases aligning to TRBD2. The CDR3 is 16 residues long. Germline loops: CDR1 DFQATT, CDR2 SNEGSKA (reference sequence). V trimming: 2 bases; J trimming: 5 bases; junction bases outside the gene matches: 6.

This clonotype was observed at least ten times. The rearrangement uses TRBV4-1 and TRBJ2-7, with TRBD2 matching 7 bases. This CDR3 has 14 amino acids. The V and J ends lost 4 bases and 4 bases, in that order; junction bases with no gene match: 7. Germline V gene lookup returns CDR1 MGHRA and CDR2 YSYEKL. As DNA, the CDR3 is TGCGCCAGCAGCCCCTACGGACTAGGGTACGAGCAGTACTTC. This translates into CASSPYGLGYEQYF.

This clonotype was seen repeatedly, ten times or more. This chain connects TRBV5-1 to TRBJ2-3, with no clear D. The V gene's germline CDR1 is SGHRS and CDR2 YFSETQ. The V gene lost 4 bases and the J gene lost 5 bases, with 8 bases spanning the gap. This CDR3 has 12 residues. CDR3 nucleotide sequence: TGCGCCAGCAGCGTGACTGGAGATACGCAGTATTTT. This gives the protein CASSVTGDTQYF.

Many counts were recorded for this clonotype. The gene calls are TRBV27 and TRBJ2-7; D unresolved. The CDR3 sequence is 16 residues long. The ends were cut back, 3 bases at V and 5 bases at J, with 20 bases in the middle. Germline V gives CDR1 MNHEY, CDR2 SMNVEV (reference sequence). Here the CDR3 reads CASSLRPPPGFHEQYF. The CDR3 bases are TGTGCCAGCAGTTTGCGGCCCCCTCCGGGTTTCCACGAGCAGTACTTC.

This clonotype was counted many times. The chain is built from TRBV3-1 and TRBJ2-7, with D maybe TRBD2 (6 bases). The V gene lost 4 bases and the J gene lost 2 bases, with 12 bases spanning the gap. This CDR3 has 14 amino acids. CDR1 LGHDT and CDR2 YNNKEL come from the germline V gene (reference sequence). DNA of the CDR3: TGTGCCAGCAGCCCCCGGGGAGGAACCTACGAGCAGTACTTC. Translating gives CASSPRGGTYEQYF.

This clonotype occurred many times. One end of the junction is discordant with germline, which a read error may explain. This chain uses TRBV7-7 with TRBJ2-4; D remains ambiguous. In germline, CDR1 is SSHAT, CDR2 FNYEAQ (reference sequence). The CDR3 spans 17 residues. CDR3 protein: CASSPTSATIAKNIQYF. Here the CDR3 DNA reads TGTGCTAGCAGCCCAACTTCGGCTACGATAGCCAAAAACATTCAGTACTTC.

This clonotype was picked up many times. The chain carries TRBV7-2 and TRBJ2-1, with 11 nucleotides matching TRBD2. V dropped 4 bases and J dropped 10; count of bases not matched to a gene: 9. The CDR3 length is 15 residues. The germline V gene has CDR1 SGHTA and CDR2 FQGNSA. CDR3 loop: CASSSVAGGPNEQFF. CDR3 sequence (DNA): TGTGCCAGCAGCTCGGTAGCGGGAGGGCCTAACGAGCAGTTCTTC.

This clonotype was counted ten times or more. This rearrangement joins TRBV7-2 to TRBJ2-7; D is possibly TRBD1 (5 bases). Germline assignment: CDR1 SGHTA and CDR2 FQGNSA. CDR3 length equals 14 residues. Trimming stripped 1 base from V and 6 bases from J, with 13 bases between. This CDR3 reads CASSLGVIQGEQYF. CDR3 DNA: TGTGCCAGCAGCTTAGGGGTAATCCAGGGCGAGCAGTACTTC.

This clonotype was seen more than once but under ten times. The chain recombines TRBV12-3 or TRBV12-4 with TRBJ1-1, with D possibly matching TRBD1 (6 bases). Between the trimmed V and J ends, which lost 8 bases and 3 bases, there was a span of 16 bases. The CDR3 covers 14 residues. CDR3 sequence (DNA): TGTGCCAGCCAGGGGCAGGGTATGGACACTGAAGCTTTCTTT. Translated, it gives CASQGQGMDTEAFF.

This clonotype has a count of ten or more. The V and J genes are TRBV11-2 and TRBJ1-1, with unresolved D. The CDR3 is 12 amino acids. The germline gives CDR1 SGHAT, CDR2 FQNNGV. V shed 0 bases and J shed 6 bases, with 5 bases lying between them. DNA of the CDR3: TGTGCCAGCAGCTTAGAAGTCCCTGAAGCTTTCTTT. Encoded protein: CASSLEVPEAFF.

This clonotype occurred many times. The V and J genes are TRBV12-3 or TRBV12-4 and TRBJ1-5, with D possibly TRBD1 on 5 matching bases. V lost 5 bases, J lost 0 bases, and 11 bases lay in between. The CDR3 has 15 residues. This CDR3 is CASSPGRPSNQPQHF. The CDR3 region has the DNA TGTGCCAGCAGTCCGGGACGACCTAGCAATCAGCCCCAGCATTTT.

This clonotype occurred many times. V is TRBV13 and J is TRBJ2-7; D uncertain. V dropped 1 base and J dropped 0 bases, with 10 bases sitting between them. CDR1 is PRHDT, CDR2 FYEKMQ, per germline (reference sequence). This CDR3 comprises 15 residues. DNA of the CDR3: TGTGCCAGCAGCTTAGCCCAGTCTGACTCCTACGAGCAGTACTTC. Translating gives CASSLAQSDSYEQYF.

The sample holds many counts of this clonotype. V is TRBV20-1 and J is TRBJ1-1, with D possibly TRBD1 on 5 matching bases. Per the germline V gene, CDR1 is DFQATT and CDR2 is SNEGSKA (reference sequence). The V gene lost 1 base and the J gene lost 1 base, with 10 bases spanning the gap. CDR3 length equals 14 residues. This CDR3 reads CSARVGGGNTEAFF. The DNA for the CDR3 is TGCAGTGCTAGAGTTGGGGGAGGGAACACTGAAGCTTTCTTT.

This clonotype was recorded at least ten times. The chain joins TRBV5-1 to TRBJ2-3, with 8 bases fitting TRBD1. Losses at the gene ends were 7 bases for V and 2 bases for J; bases not matched to a gene: 6. This CDR3 region has 14 residues. CDR1 is SGHRS, CDR2 YFSETQ, per germline. The CDR3 DNA reads TGCGCCAGCTCCACAGGGGGTCCCACAGATACGCAGTATTTT. It specifies CASSTGGPTDTQYF.

This clonotype was recorded at least ten times. This chain uses TRBV5-6 with TRBJ1-5; no firm D call. Germline V gene sequence: CDR1 SGHDT, CDR2 YYEEEE. V lost 0 bases and J lost 3, with 13 bases in between. The CDR3 is 16 residues long. In DNA, the CDR3 is TGTGCCAGCAGCTTGGGGCGGAGCCCTTACAATCAGCCCCAGCATTTT. Translated: CASSLGRSPYNQPQHF. Full variable domain (outside the CDR3, taken from reference TRBV5-6 and TRBJ1-5): DAGVTQSPTHLIKTRGQQVTLRCSPKSGHDTVSWYQQALGQGPQFIFQYYEEEERQRGNFPDRFSGHQFPNYSSELNVNALLLGDSALYLCASSLGRSPYNQPQHFGDGTRLSIL.

This clonotype was recorded many times. V is TRBV20-1 and J is TRBJ2-1; TRBD2 aligns across 7 bases. The CDR3 contains 14 residues. From germline, CDR1 is DFQATT and CDR2 SNEGSKA (reference sequence). The junction had 13 bases not matched to a gene; V was cut back by 5 bases and J by 9 bases. DNA of the CDR3: TGCAGTGCTGTTAGGGCAGACGGGGGGTTTGAGCAGTTCTTC. Protein: CSAVRADGGFEQFF.

This clonotype showed up many times. V and J are TRBV7-2 and TRBJ2-2; D is ambiguous. The CDR3 runs 13 residues. The V end lost 3 bases, the J end lost 6 bases, and 8 bases lay between the germline ends. Germline V gives CDR1 SGHTA, CDR2 FQGNSA. DNA of the CDR3: TGTGCCAGCAGCTTTGTTAGTTCCGGGGAGCTGTTTTTT. Protein product: CASSFVSSGELFF.

Ten or more counts support this clonotype. The chain recombines TRBV7-3 with TRBJ2-1; D is unclear. V lost 3 bases and J 6 bases, leaving 15 bases between the germline ends. There are 15 residues in the CDR3. Germline values: CDR1 SGHTA, CDR2 FQGTGA. CDR3 residues: CASSFGPSRRNEQFF. The CDR3 region has the DNA TGTGCCAGCAGCTTTGGTCCTAGTAGGCGCAATGAGCAGTTCTTC.

There are many counts of this clonotype. The chain joins TRBV20-1 to TRBJ2-3, with no clear D. This CDR3 comprises 12 residues. Trimming cost V 6 bases and J 15 bases, with 22 bases left between them. From germline, CDR1 is DFQATT and CDR2 SNEGSKA (reference sequence). The CDR3 sequence: CSARRLAEGQYF. The CDR3 coding sequence is TGCAGTGCCCGTCGACTCGCCGAAGGTCAATATTTT.

There are many counts of this clonotype. The genes are TRBV6-2 or TRBV6-3 and TRBJ1-1; no clear D gene. The germline CDR1 and CDR2 sequences are MNHEY and SVGEGT. The CDR3 loop spans 13 amino acids. V lost 4 bases, J lost 5 bases, and 11 bases lay in between. The CDR3 reads CASSLRTGTEAFF. CDR3 DNA sequence: TGTGCCAGCAGTTTGAGGACGGGTACTGAAGCTTTCTTT.

This clonotype was found many times. The genes are TRBV28 and TRBJ2-7; tentative D call: TRBD1 (6 bases). The CDR3 has 15 amino acids. Germline V gene data show CDR1 as MDHEN and CDR2 as SYDVKM. V was pared by 4 bases and J by 4 bases, with 17 bases between. CDR3 loop: CASSSGQTTFYEQYF. CDR3 DNA: TGTGCCAGCAGTTCCGGACAGACAACCTTTTACGAGCAGTACTTC.

This clonotype was recorded at least ten times. V gene TRBV5-5 combines with J gene TRBJ1-1, with D possibly being TRBD1 (6 bases). The V end lost 3 bases, the J end lost 1 base, and 13 bases lay between the germline ends. The germline V gene encodes CDR1 SGHKS and CDR2 YYEKEE (reference sequence). There are 15 residues in the CDR3. In DNA form, the CDR3 reads TGTGCCAGCAGCTGGCTGGGGGGGCAGAACACTGAAGCTTTCTTT. Its protein product is CASSWLGGQNTEAFF. Full variable domain (outside the CDR3, taken from reference TRBV5-5 and TRBJ1-1): DAGVTQSPTHLIKTRGQQVTLRCSPISGHKSVSWYQQVLGQGPQFIFQYYEKEERGRGNFPDRFSARQFPNYSSELNVNALLLGDSALYLCASSWLGGQNTEAFFGQGTRLTVV.

This clonotype has at least ten counts. The CDR3 sequence is CAISESTSTNEKLFF. The CDR3 DNA is TGTGCCATCAGTGAGTCGACTTCAACTAATGAAAAACTGTTTTTT. V gene TRBV10-3 combines with J gene TRBJ1-4; D gene unclear. Germline CDR1 ENHRY, CDR2 SYGVKD. V lost 0 bases and J lost 0, with 5 bases in between. This CDR3 has 15 residues.

This clonotype came up many times. The chain carries TRBV4-2 and TRBJ2-1; D call uncertain. CDR1 and CDR2 (germline): LGHNA, YNFKEQ. The CDR3 consists of 13 residues. Trimming removed 0 bases at V and 6 bases at J, with 6 bases between. CDR3 in DNA: TGTGCCAGCAGCCAAGATATCCTCAATGAGCAGTTCTTC. The encoded protein is CASSQDILNEQFF.